This entry lists 23 T cell receptor beta chains sequenced from one sample in a study of T-cell reconstitution after alpha-beta-depleted transplantation in children. Unique molecular identifiers featured in how the TCRbeta library was prepared. TCRdb ran MiXCR on the PCR reads and lists one entry per CDR3 protein. The sample shows fewer than 1 million distinct CDR3 sequences, 15% to 20% of them seen only once. The sample here was PBMCs, mostly from graft donor cells, taken 360 days after TCRalphabeta/CD19-depleted stem cell transplant. The receptors derive from a male patient younger than 18 who had a stem cell transplant for acute lymphoblastic leukemia, so the T cells may come from the graft donor.

A few counts support this clonotype. The chain combines TRBV5-1 with TRBJ2-1; 12 bases line up with TRBD2. The V gene's germline CDR1 is SGHRS and CDR2 YFSETQ. J gave up 8 bases and V 3 bases, and 9 bases lay outside the gene matches. The CDR3 contains 16 residues. The CDR3 loop reads CASSSETSGSLHEQFF. Here the CDR3 DNA reads TGCGCCAGCAGCTCCGAGACTAGCGGGAGTTTGCATGAGCAGTTCTTC.

The table lists this clonotype with a few counts. This chain uses TRBV11-2 with TRBJ2-1; 12 bases line up with TRBD2. Germline V gene sequence: CDR1 SGHAT, CDR2 FQNNGV. This CDR3 is 18 amino acids long. V lost 5 bases and J lost 4; bases outside the gene matches: 12. The CDR3 region is CASSTGGLAGPLYNEQFF. In DNA form, the CDR3 reads TGTGCCAGCAGCACGGGCGGACTAGCGGGACCCCTGTACAATGAGCAGTTCTTC.

The table lists this clonotype with many counts. The rearrangement links TRBV15 to TRBJ2-7, with 7 bases fitting TRBD1. With V trimmed by 0 bases and J by 0 bases, 5 bases remained unmatched. This CDR3 contains 16 residues. Germline V gene data show CDR1 as LNHNV and CDR2 as YYDKDF (reference sequence). The CDR3 DNA sequence: TGTGCCACCAGCAGAGACTGGGACAGTCCCTCCTACGAGCAGTACTTC. Residues: CATSRDWDSPSYEQYF.

The chain recombines TRBV3-1 with TRBJ2-7, with D perhaps matching TRBD1 (7 bases). The CDR3 covers 15 residues. Germline V CDR1 and CDR2: LGHDT, YNNKEL (reference sequence). V gave up 0 bases and J gave up 4 bases, with 13 bases separating them. The CDR3 DNA reads as TGTGCCAGCAGCCAAGATAGTCAGGGGGGATACGAGCAGTACTTC. Translating it yields CASSQDSQGGYEQYF.

In this sample, this clonotype turned up a few times. This rearrangement joins TRBV4-1 to TRBJ1-3; D is undetermined. V dropped 2 bases and J dropped 2 bases, with 13 bases sitting between them. This CDR3 comprises 16 residues. Germline values: CDR1 MGHRA, CDR2 YSYEKL. CDR3 sequence: CASSQLSGLTGNTIYF. The CDR3 nucleotides read TGCGCCAGCAGCCAACTCTCAGGCCTAACTGGAAACACCATATATTTT.

The rearrangement links TRBV9 to TRBJ2-7, with 7 bases identical to TRBD1. Germline assignment: CDR1 SGDLS and CDR2 YYNGEE. The junction had 5 bases not matched to a gene; V was cut back by 3 bases and J by 2 bases. The CDR3 extends over 14 amino acids. CDR3 coding DNA: TGTGCCAGCAGCGGCCCGACAGGGCCCTACGAGCAGTACTTC. Translating it yields CASSGPTGPYEQYF.

The CDR3 coding sequence is TGTGCCACCCAAACGGGTAACACCGGGGAGCTGTTTTTT. This gives the protein CATQTGNTGELFF. V gene TRBV9 combines with J gene TRBJ2-2; D unclear. The CDR3 totals 13 residues. The V gene's germline CDR1 is SGDLS and CDR2 YYNGEE. V lost 9 bases and J 2 bases, leaving 11 bases between the germline ends.

The J gene is TRBJ2-3, the V gene TRBV6-5; D possibly matches TRBD1 or TRBD2 (5 bases each). Germline-derived CDR1 and CDR2 are MNHEY and SVGAGI. The CDR3 consists of 15 residues. With 4 bases removed from V and 4 bases from J, the gap between germline ends came to 15 bases. The CDR3 spells CASSLGTIEADTQYF. The CDR3 DNA reads TGTGCCAGCAGTTTGGGGACGATTGAAGCAGATACGCAGTATTTT.

To note about this clonotype: A read error may explain this, as a much larger clone is one base away. The chain combines TRBV5-6 with TRBJ2-5; 9 bases are a match to TRBD1. Germline V gives CDR1 SGHDT, CDR2 YYEEEE. This CDR3 is built from 17 residues. The CDR3 sequence: CAISLEFRSGQGETQYF. For the CDR3, the DNA is TGTGCCATCAGCTTGGAATTTAGATCGGGACAGGGAGAGACCCAGTACTTC.

V is TRBV11-3 and J is TRBJ2-2; perhaps TRBD2 as D (5 bases). The germline V gene encodes CDR1 SGHNT and CDR2 YENEEA. V lost 2 bases and J lost 5, with 9 bases in between. The CDR3 is 14 amino acids. CDR3 amino acids: CASSLFGLTGELFF. In DNA, the CDR3 is TGTGCCAGCAGCTTATTCGGACTTACCGGGGAGCTGTTTTTT.

This clonotype was seen at least ten times. This chain links TRBV15 with TRBJ2-5; 8 bases match TRBD1. V lost 5 bases, J lost 5 bases, and 13 bases stayed unmatched. The CDR3 has 16 amino acids. Germline V gene sequence: CDR1 LNHNV, CDR2 YYDKDF (reference sequence). CDR3 protein: CATSGAQGARVETQYF. The CDR3 DNA reads as TGTGCCACCAGCGGAGCCCAGGGGGCTAGGGTTGAGACCCAGTACTTC.

This clonotype showed up just a few times. The chain is built from TRBV12-3 or TRBV12-4 and TRBJ2-1, with TRBD2 identical over 7 bases. J was trimmed by 6 bases and V by 6 bases; bases with no gene match: 8. The CDR3 has 14 amino acids. For the CDR3, the DNA is TGTGCCAGCAGGAGCCTTTGGGGGGGCAATGAGCAGTTCTTC. Its translation is CASRSLWGGNEQFF.

The chain joins TRBV10-2 to TRBJ2-7; no firm D call. V lost 6 bases, J lost 1 base, and 10 bases lay in between. The CDR3 is 13 amino acids. Germline V gene sequence: CDR1 WSHSY, CDR2 SAAADI. CDR3 sequence reads: CASRTIWSYEQYF. DNA of the CDR3: TGCGCCAGCAGGACGATCTGGTCCTACGAGCAGTACTTC.

This clonotype was recorded many times. This chain connects TRBV5-1 to TRBJ2-1; a weak D match, TRBD2 (8 bases). The V gene's germline CDR1 is SGHRS and CDR2 YFSETQ. V lost 1 base and J lost 12, with 26 bases in between. This CDR3 has 17 amino acids. CDR3 nucleotides: TGCGCCAGCAGCTTGTATCTCCCGGGAGGGGGCAATGAAGGGCAGTTCTTC. It translates to CASSLYLPGGGNEGQFF.

The gene calls are TRBV2 and TRBJ2-3, with 7 bases matching TRBD1. The CDR3 extends over 15 amino acids. V dropped 6 bases and J dropped 2; count of bases not matched to a gene: 8. Germline V lookup: CDR1 SNHLY, CDR2 FYNNEI. The CDR3: CASRRGQTPTDTQYF. As DNA, the CDR3 is TGTGCCAGCAGACGGGGACAGACCCCCACAGATACGCAGTATTTT.

This chain uses TRBV12-3 or TRBV12-4 with TRBJ2-2, with 9 bases lining up with TRBD2. The CDR3 is 14 amino acids. The V and J ends lost 8 bases and 3 bases, in that order; junction bases with no gene match: 4. CDR3 nucleotide sequence: TGTGCCAGCCAGACTAGCGGCGACACCGGGGAGCTGTTTTTT. Encoded protein: CASQTSGDTGELFF.

This clonotype was seen at least ten times. The chain recombines TRBV12-3 or TRBV12-4 with TRBJ2-4; 11 positions match TRBD2. The CDR3 runs 15 residues. V dropped 6 bases and J dropped 7; count of bases not matched to a gene: 8. This chain's CDR3 is CASSPQSSGRNIQYF. The CDR3 coding sequence is TGTGCCAGCAGCCCCCAATCTAGCGGGAGGAACATTCAGTACTTC.

This rearrangement joins TRBV6-6 to TRBJ2-5; D is unclear. The CDR3 runs to 13 residues. The germline gives CDR1 MNHNY, CDR2 SVGAGI (reference sequence). V was trimmed by 0 bases and J by 0 bases, leaving 2 bases between them. This chain's CDR3 is CASSYSHQETQYF. The DNA for the CDR3 is TGTGCCAGCAGTTACTCTCACCAAGAGACCCAGTACTTC.

CDR3 amino acids: CASYLPATNEKLFF. As DNA, the CDR3 is TGTGCCAGCTACTTACCTGCAACTAATGAAAAACTGTTTTTT. The chain combines TRBV6-5 with TRBJ1-4; D gene unclear. The CDR3 consists of 14 residues. Germline assignment: CDR1 MNHEY and CDR2 SVGAGI. The V end was cut by 8 bases, the J end by 0 bases, with 10 bases between.

The sample holds one count of this clonotype. A read error is possible here, since a much larger clone lies one base away. The chain links TRBV5-1 to TRBJ2-7, with 8 positions matching TRBD2. Trimming at V came to 5 bases and at J to 2 bases, leaving 3 bases not matched to a gene. This CDR3 is 13 amino acids long. Germline lookup yields CDR1 SGHRS and CDR2 YFSETQ. The CDR3 sequence is CASRNSGAYEQYF. In DNA, the CDR3 is TGCGCCAGCAGGAATAGCGGGGCCTACGAGCAGTACTTC.

Points on this clonotype: Possible read error: a much larger clone is one base away. The chain links TRBV6-5 to TRBJ2-7; 7 nucleotides line up with TRBD2. The V gene end was trimmed by 2 bases and the J gene end by 7 bases; junction bases not matched to a gene: 14. The CDR3 spans 16 residues. Germline values: CDR1 MNHEY, CDR2 SVGAGI. DNA of the CDR3: TGTGCCAGCAGTTACCGAATAAGCGGGATAGTTTCTGAGCAGTACTTC. Its translation is CASSYRISGIVSEQYF.

This chain joins TRBV10-3 and TRBJ2-3; D assignment may be TRBD1 or TRBD2 (6 bases each). V dropped 10 bases and J dropped 1 base, with 15 bases sitting between them. The CDR3 is 14 amino acids. Germline V gives CDR1 ENHRY, CDR2 SYGVKD. CDR3 nucleotides: TGTGCCACCAGGGGACTCCTAGGCACAGATACGCAGTATTTT. Amino acid sequence: CATRGLLGTDTQYF.

This clonotype has a count of ten or more. V usage is TRBV7-2 and J usage is TRBJ2-7, with D perhaps TRBD1 (5 bases). CDR1 and CDR2 from the germline V gene are SGHTA and FQGNSA. CDR3 length: 14 amino acids. V was pared by 5 bases and J by 1 base, with 12 bases between. The CDR3 protein is CASSHIDSSYEQYF. The CDR3 DNA reads as TGTGCCAGCAGCCATATTGACAGTTCCTACGAGCAGTACTTC. Full variable domain (rest looked up from reference TRBV7-2 and TRBJ2-7): GAGVSQSPSNKVTEKGKDVELRCDPISGHTALYWYRQSLGQGLEFLIYFQGNSAPDKSGLPSDRFSAERTGGSVSTLTIQRTQQEDSAVYLCASSHIDSSYEQYFGPGTRLTVT.